What follows are 4 T cell receptor beta chains derived from one specimen sequenced in a study of blood T cell repertoires in COVID-19. Profiled with immunoSEQ multiplex PCR; TCRdb holds only in-frame clones, not every one. The repertoire holds 65,000 or so clones, about 80% seen once, with 3.5% in the top ten. Sequenced material: peripheral blood. The receptor set was obtained from a man aged 55 to 70 with acute or convalescent COVID-19.

The rearrangement links TRBV7-2 to TRBJ2-7, with 8 bases fitting TRBD2. The CDR3 spans 14 residues. Trimming at V came to 5 bases and at J to 1 base, leaving 4 bases not matched to a gene. Germline CDR1 reads SGHTA; CDR2 reads FQGNSA. The CDR3 reads CASSLTSGSYEQYF. CDR3 nucleotides: TGTGCCAGCAGCCTAACTAGCGGATCCTACGAGCAGTACTTC. Together with reference TRBV7-2 and TRBJ2-7, the CDR3 gives the full variable domain: GAGVSQSPSNKVTEKGKDVELRCDPISGHTALYWYRQSLGQGLEFLIYFQGNSAPDKSGLPSDRFSAERTGGSVSTLTIQRTQQEDSAVYLCASSLTSGSYEQYFGPGTRLTVT.

The chain recombines TRBV15 with TRBJ2-3, with D perhaps matching TRBD2 (6 bases). V lost 4 bases to trimming and J lost 6 bases, with 20 bases between them. The V gene's germline CDR1 is LNHNV and CDR2 YYDKDF (reference sequence). The CDR3 runs 16 residues. The CDR3: CATSTSGPLALDTQYF. The CDR3 nucleotides read TGTGCCACCAGCACGTCCGGGCCCCTAGCGTTGGATACGCAGTATTTT.

This clone was found a few times. The chain has TRBV24-1 and TRBJ2-2; TRBD1 matches 8 bases. Trimming took 7 bases from V and 3 from J; bases not matched to a gene: 18. CDR1 KGHDR and CDR2 SFDVKD come from the germline V gene. CDR3 length: 19 amino acids. CDR3 in amino acids: CATSVINRETGEDTGELFF. The CDR3 DNA follows: TGTGCCACCAGCGTAATTAACCGGGAGACAGGGGAGGACACCGGGGAGCTGTTTTTT.

This clone occurred many times. Here the CDR3 omits its conserved ending phenylalanine or tryptophan, so a read error is the likely source. No DNA is shown, since the ends of the CDR3 on it are uncertain; the CDR3 is the one TCRdb lists. V is TRBV1 and J is TRBJ2-4; the table's D call, TRBD2, was not checked against the DNA. TRBV1 is noted as a pseudogene. The CDR3 spans 8 residues, counting both ends. The CDR3 protein is CTSSRDFA.